Presented here are 20 T cell receptor beta chains from one specimen sequenced in a study of human T cells and chemical hapten exposure. From the 5' RACE reads, TCRdb called clonotypes with MiXCR, one entry per CDR3 protein. Of 110,000 or so distinct CDR3 sequences listed, around 20% were seen once; the top ten hold approximately 2.8%. Total RNA was isolated from whole blood that had not been fractionated. The receptors were sampled from a human donor in good health.

V usage is TRBV2 and J usage is TRBJ2-7; tentative D call: TRBD2 (5 bases). This CDR3 contains 14 residues. In germline, CDR1 is SNHLY, CDR2 FYNNEI. V gave up 9 bases and J gave up 4 bases, with 19 bases separating them. The CDR3 DNA reads as TGTGCCAGTATGCCTAGCCTTCAAGCGTACGAGCAGTACTTC. It yields the protein CASMPSLQAYEQYF. The full variable domain, its missing parts supplied by reference TRBV2 and TRBJ2-7, is EPEVTQTPSHQVTQMGQEVILRCVPISNHLYFYWYRQILGQKVEFLVSFYNNEISEKSEIFDDQFSVERPDGSNFTLKIRSTKLEDSAMYFCASMPSLQAYEQYFGPGTRLTVT.

The chain carries TRBV6-5 and TRBJ1-1, with D perhaps matching TRBD1 (6 bases). Germline V gene lookup returns CDR1 MNHEY and CDR2 SVGAGI. The CDR3 totals 17 residues. The V gene lost 2 bases and the J gene lost 1 base, with 17 bases spanning the gap. The CDR3 DNA reads as TGTGCCAGCAGTTACAGTTATCACGGACAGCCGAACACTGAAGCTTTCTTT. Translation gives CASSYSYHGQPNTEAFF.

This clonotype was counted between two and nine times. The gene calls are TRBV30 and TRBJ2-5; 7 nucleotides line up with TRBD1. The CDR3 loop spans 11 amino acids. Germline V gene lookup returns CDR1 GTSNPN and CDR2 SVGIG (reference sequence). Trimming took 3 bases from V and 11 from J; bases not matched to a gene: 6. CDR3 sequence reads: CAWRRSGQQYF. CDR3 DNA: TGTGCCTGGAGGCGGTCGGGACAGCAGTACTTC.

This clonotype was picked up a small number of times. V is TRBV20-1 and J is TRBJ2-1, with D possibly TRBD2 on 5 matching bases. This CDR3 region has 15 residues. Per germline, CDR1 DFQATT and CDR2 SNEGSKA (reference sequence). V was shortened by 6 bases and J by 0 bases, with 15 bases between the two germline ends. The CDR3 DNA sequence: TGCAGTGCGTCGCACGGGGAGAGCTCCTACAATGAGCAGTTCTTC. As protein: CSASHGESSYNEQFF.

The V gene is TRBV29-1, the J gene TRBJ2-1; D perhaps matches TRBD1 (8 bases). The V gene's germline CDR1 is SQVTM and CDR2 ANQGSEA. This CDR3 has 16 residues. The V end lost 5 bases, the J end lost 3 bases, and 20 bases lay between the germline ends. CDR3 amino acids: CSVTGQGGRRYNEQFF. The CDR3 nucleotides are TGCAGCGTTACCGGACAGGGAGGGAGGCGCTACAATGAGCAGTTCTTC.

Here the CDR3 reads CAIKPSGSEDNEQFF. The CDR3 nucleotides are TGTGCCATCAAACCTAGCGGGAGTGAGGATAATGAGCAGTTCTTC. V is TRBV10-3 and J is TRBJ2-1; 10 bases fit TRBD2. The CDR3 contains 15 residues. With 7 bases clipped from V and 7 bases from J, the junction kept 10 bases outside the gene matches. Germline CDR1 and CDR2: ENHRY and SYGVKD.

This clonotype was observed a handful of times. The chain has TRBV13 and TRBJ2-4; D not resolved. Germline values: CDR1 PRHDT, CDR2 FYEKMQ (reference sequence). Trimming left V 5 bases short and J 1 base short, with 18 bases between. The CDR3 is made up of 17 amino acids. For the CDR3, the DNA is TGTGCCAGCAGCGCCTTCCCTATGAGGCTGGCCAAAAACATTCAGTACTTC. Amino acids: CASSAFPMRLAKNIQYF.

This clonotype has more than one count but fewer than ten. This rearrangement joins TRBV4-2 to TRBJ1-1; weak D call: TRBD1 (6 bases). Trimming stripped 1 base from V and 5 bases from J, with 17 bases between. The CDR3 spans 16 residues. Germline CDR1 and CDR2: LGHNA and YNFKEQ. This chain's CDR3 is CASSQGGPRMGTEAFF. The CDR3 region has the DNA TGTGCCAGCAGCCAAGGGGGGCCTAGGATGGGGACTGAAGCTTTCTTT.

This clonotype was observed a handful of times. The chain carries TRBV12-3 or TRBV12-4 and TRBJ1-6; 7 positions agree with TRBD1. The V segment lost 8 bases and the J segment 8 bases; nucleotides outside the gene matches: 12. The CDR3 spans 15 residues. CDR3 residues: CASSLGGGGHSPLHF. DNA of the CDR3: TGTGCCAGCTCCCTAGGGGGCGGGGGCCATTCACCCCTCCACTTT.

This chain uses TRBV7-3 with TRBJ2-7; D gene ambiguous. Germline assignment: CDR1 SGHTA and CDR2 FQGTGA. CDR3 length equals 14 residues. Between the trimmed V and J ends, which lost 2 bases and 3 bases, there was a span of 11 bases. The CDR3, as DNA: TGTGCCAGCAGCTTATCCGGGTCGGGCTACGAGCAGTACTTC. Its translation: CASSLSGSGYEQYF.

J is TRBJ2-7 and V is TRBV28; D is ambiguous. V lost 2 bases and J lost 0, with 11 bases in between. The CDR3 has 15 residues. CDR1 is MDHEN, CDR2 SYDVKM, per germline. The CDR3 DNA is TGTGCCAGCAGTTTAAGCTTTCAAAACTCCTACGAGCAGTACTTC. The encoded protein is CASSLSFQNSYEQYF.

This chain links TRBV7-9 with TRBJ2-7; the match to TRBD2 covers 7 bases. CDR3 length equals 12 residues. Germline values: CDR1 SEHNR, CDR2 FQNEAQ (reference sequence). Losses at the gene ends were 6 bases for V and 6 bases for J; bases not matched to a gene: 5. The CDR3, as DNA: TGTGCCAGCAGTCGCGGGGGATTCGAGCAGTACTTC. Residues: CASSRGGFEQYF.

This clonotype has more than one count but fewer than ten. The rearrangement links TRBV5-1 to TRBJ1-4; D possibly corresponds to TRBD1 (5 bases). Trimming stripped 4 bases from V and 4 bases from J, with 11 bases between. This CDR3 spans 14 amino acids. Germline assignment: CDR1 SGHRS and CDR2 YFSETQ. In DNA form, the CDR3 reads TGCGCCAGCAGCCTCGACAGCCGTAATGAAAAACTGTTTTTT. This sequence encodes CASSLDSRNEKLFF.

This clonotype was detected ten times or more. This chain uses TRBV11-2 with TRBJ2-1; the D is unclear. Germline CDR1 and CDR2: SGHAT and FQNNGV. The V and J ends lost 3 bases and 4 bases respectively, with 7 bases between them. This CDR3 spans 13 amino acids. CDR3 residues: CASSFDPYNEQFF. The CDR3 nucleotides are TGTGCCAGCAGCTTCGACCCTTACAATGAGCAGTTCTTC.

This clonotype showed up just a few times. The rearrangement links TRBV12-3 or TRBV12-4 to TRBJ2-5; 8 bases line up with TRBD1. The CDR3 spans 15 residues. V shed 3 bases and J 4 bases; nucleotides not matched to a gene: 7. The CDR3 DNA reads as TGTGCCAGCAGTTTGGTCCAGGGGGCAGGAGAGACCCAGTACTTC. Amino acids: CASSLVQGAGETQYF.

The V and J genes are TRBV4-1 and TRBJ2-7; possibly TRBD1 or TRBD2 for D (7 bases each). The CDR3 length is 16 residues. V lost 4 bases and J lost 3, with 19 bases in between. Germline V gene lookup returns CDR1 MGHRA and CDR2 YSYEKL. CDR3 sequence (DNA): TGCGCCAGCAGCCGGGGGGGACAGTCGAAGAACTACGAGCAGTACTTC. Amino acids: CASSRGGQSKNYEQYF.

The sample holds a few counts of this clonotype. J is TRBJ1-5 and V is TRBV27; D unresolved. The CDR3 has 16 residues. V was shortened by 2 bases and J by 0 bases, with 11 bases between the two germline ends. From germline, CDR1 is MNHEY and CDR2 SMNVEV (reference sequence). The CDR3 protein is CASSLSVRYSNQPQHF. As DNA, the CDR3 is TGTGCCAGCAGTTTAAGCGTTCGCTATAGCAATCAGCCCCAGCATTTT.

The genes are TRBV18 and TRBJ1-1; 9 bases are a match to TRBD1. Germline CDR1 and CDR2: KGHSH and LQKENI. V trimming: 6 bases; J trimming: 0 bases; junction bases outside the gene matches: 2. CDR3 length: 14 amino acids. The CDR3, as DNA: TGTGCCAGCTCGGGACAGGGAATGAACACTGAAGCTTTCTTT. Translated, it gives CASSGQGMNTEAFF.

The chain employs TRBV27 and TRBJ1-5, with 7 bases identical to TRBD1. The CDR3 runs to 15 residues. Germline-derived CDR1 and CDR2 are MNHEY and SMNVEV (reference sequence). J gave up 1 base and V 6 bases, and 6 bases lay outside the gene matches. DNA for the CDR3: TGTGCCAGCAGAAGCCAGGGGGTGAGCAATCAGCCCCAGCATTTT. It codes for CASRSQGVSNQPQHF.

In its sample, this clonotype was seen a few times. This chain links TRBV5-5 with TRBJ2-4; possibly TRBD1 for D (6 bases). This CDR3 region has 16 residues. Between the trimmed V and J ends, which lost 4 bases and 5 bases, there was a span of 19 bases. Germline-derived CDR1 and CDR2 are SGHKS and YYEKEE (reference sequence). In nucleotides, the CDR3 is TGTGCCAGCAGCCCCGGACAGACCAGCAAGGAAAACATTCAGTACTTC. Translating gives CASSPGQTSKENIQYF.